This T cell receptor (beta chain) was captured by sequencing in a study of OX40 agonist ivuxolimab in advanced cancers. Study as a whole: Ivuxolimab, an agonist antibody against OX40 (CD134), was given to patients. Ivuxolimab, which patients received intravenously every 2 weeks, was dosed at 0.01 to 10 mg/kg. Earlier anti-PD-1, anti-PD-L1 or anti-CTLA-4 therapy was permitted; 30% to 45% had received some. General study findings and limits: In CD8+ T cells, expanded clones were on average more numerous than in CD4+.

V gave up 6 bases and J gave up 1 base, with 13 bases separating them. Germline CDR1 is SNHLY and CDR2 is FYNNEI. This CDR3 spans 15 amino acids. The assay was immunoSEQ multiplex PCR, and TCRdb's table has in-frame clones only and misses some. Here the sample spans some 46,000 clones, roughly 85% being singletons. A word on this clone: The antigen is unknown.

Material: CD4+ or CD8+ T cells sorted from blood, obtained in a trial of the OX40 agonist ivuxolimab. This rearrangement joins TRBV2 to TRBJ2-4, with D perhaps matching TRBD1 (6 bases). This clonotype was sampled from an adult with an advanced solid tumor such as melanoma, head and neck, liver or kidney cancer. The CDR3 DNA reads as TGTGCCAGCAGGGGGATAAGGGGGGCCAAAAACATTCAGTACTTC. This encodes CASRGIRGAKNIQYF.